This entry is about one T cell receptor beta chain. This sample was included in a study of shared clonotypes between healthy human individuals. CDR1 is SSHAT and CDR2 is FNYEAQ in the germline V gene (reference sequence). The CDR3 loop spans 14 amino acids. V gave up 5 bases and J gave up 5 bases, with 13 bases separating them. The deep-level immunoSEQ assay was used. The assay was immunoSEQ multiplex PCR, and TCRdb's table has in-frame clones only and misses some. The sample holds over a million clones; roughly 96% are singletons and the top ten take about 1%. The chain has TRBV7-7 and TRBJ2-1; D is possibly TRBD1 or TRBD2 (5 bases each). Sample: naive CD4+ T cells sorted from blood. Stated subset: CD45RA+ positively selected. The clonotype comes from a man aged 25 to 40 in good health. As DNA, the CDR3 is TGTGCCAGCAGCCTCCGGGACGACAACAATGAGCAGTTCTTC. Translating it yields CASSLRDDNNEQFF.